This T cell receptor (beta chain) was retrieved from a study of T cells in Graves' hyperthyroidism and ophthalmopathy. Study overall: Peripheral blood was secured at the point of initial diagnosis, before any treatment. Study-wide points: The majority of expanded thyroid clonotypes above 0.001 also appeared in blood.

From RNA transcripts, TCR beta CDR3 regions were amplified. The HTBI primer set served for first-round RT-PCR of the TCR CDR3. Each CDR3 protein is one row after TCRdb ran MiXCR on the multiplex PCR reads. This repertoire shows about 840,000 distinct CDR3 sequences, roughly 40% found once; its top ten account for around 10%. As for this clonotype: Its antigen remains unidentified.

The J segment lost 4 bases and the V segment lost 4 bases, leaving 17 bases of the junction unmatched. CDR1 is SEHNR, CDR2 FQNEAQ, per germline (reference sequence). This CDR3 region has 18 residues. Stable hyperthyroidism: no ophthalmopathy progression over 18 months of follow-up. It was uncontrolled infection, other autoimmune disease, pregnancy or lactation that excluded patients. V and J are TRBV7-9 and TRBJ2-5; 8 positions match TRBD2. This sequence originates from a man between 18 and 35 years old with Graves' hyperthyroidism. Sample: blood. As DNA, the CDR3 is TGTGCCAGCAGCTCTCCACGCGGCGAGCGGGAGTTATCAGAGACCCAGTACTTC. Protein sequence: CASSSPRGERELSETQYF.